This passage covers 4 T cell receptor beta chains from one sample sequenced in a study of blood T cell repertoires in COVID-19. TCRdb's table, derived via immunoSEQ multiplex PCR, lists solely in-frame clones and lacks some. In the table there are about 260,000 clones, around 87% of which are singletons. Input material: peripheral blood. These receptors all come from a woman aged 55-69 years with COVID-19, enrolled during active disease.

The rearrangement uses TRBV6-5 and TRBJ2-7, with a weak D call TRBD2 (6 bases). From germline, CDR1 is MNHEY and CDR2 SVGAGI. V dropped 4 bases and J dropped 3 bases, with 7 bases sitting between them. CDR3 length: 12 residues. CDR3 loop: CASSLRGYEQYF. CDR3 bases: TGTGCCAGCAGTTTGCGGGGCTACGAGCAGTACTTC.

This chain uses TRBV5-1 with TRBJ1-1, with D perhaps TRBD1 (6 bases). Germline CDR1 is SGHRS and CDR2 is YFSETQ. V was trimmed by 4 bases and J by 4 bases, leaving 11 bases between them. This CDR3 contains 13 residues. The CDR3 sequence: CASSRDTLTEAFF. The CDR3 nucleotides are TGCGCCAGCAGCCGGGACACACTCACTGAAGCTTTCTTT.

The chain has TRBV5-4 and TRBJ1-2; 9 nucleotides line up with TRBD1. The length of the CDR3 is 16 residues. The trim removed 0 bases at V and 4 bases at J, leaving 7 bases unmatched. The germline V gene encodes CDR1 SGHNT and CDR2 YYREEE (reference sequence). CDR3 residues: CASSLGTGTGFYGYTF. As DNA, the CDR3 is TGTGCCAGCAGCTTGGGAACCGGGACAGGGTTCTATGGCTACACCTTC.

The sample holds a few counts of this clone. Within the sample, other DNA sequences also encode this same CDR3. J is TRBJ1-1 and V is TRBV9; 7 bases are shared with TRBD1. Unmatched junction bases numbered 3, after V lost 3 bases and J lost 1 base. Germline CDR1 is SGDLS and CDR2 is YYNGEE. The CDR3 covers 14 residues. The CDR3: CASSAGTANTEAFF. The CDR3 coding sequence is TGTGCCAGCAGCGCCGGGACAGCGAACACTGAAGCTTTCTTT.